This TCR beta chain is drawn from a study of blood T cell repertoires in COVID-19. Per the study methods: Estimation of nucleated cell counts relied on the amplification of reference gene primers. Some clones are missing from TCRdb's copy, which holds only in-frame ones; the method was immunoSEQ multiplex PCR. The V and J calls and clone size come from that table; D and trimming were worked out from the DNA. The sample consists of 170,000 or so clones, roughly 84% of them appearing once. Unmatched junction bases numbered 5, after V lost 1 base and J lost 5 bases. Germline loops: CDR1 LNHDA, CDR2 SQIVND (reference sequence). The CDR3 is 16 residues long.

Input material: peripheral blood. V gene TRBV19 combines with J gene TRBJ2-5, with 12 bases lining up with TRBD1. The sequence derives from a man aged 50 to 60 with active or convalescent COVID-19. The CDR3 here is CASSIGGTGGWETQYF. The CDR3 DNA is TGTGCCAGTAGTATAGGGGGGACAGGGGGCTGGGAGACCCAGTACTTC. The full variable domain, rest sourced from reference TRBV19 and TRBJ2-5, is DGGITQSPKYLFRKEGQNVTLSCEQNLNHDAMYWYRQDPGQGLRLIYYSQIVNDFQKGDIAEGYSVSREKKESFPLTVTSAQKNPTAFYLCASSIGGTGGWETQYFGPGTRLLVL.